Below, 17 T cell receptor beta chains from the same sample are listed, as sequenced in a study of blood T cell repertoires in COVID-19. This table comes from immunoSEQ multiplex PCR, and its TCRdb copy is limited to in-frame clones, with some not included. The sample lists 300,000 to 350,000 clones, approximately 88% seen once, with 1.5% to 2% in the top ten. Sample: peripheral blood. These TCRs come from a woman aged 25 to 39 with COVID-19, enrolled during active disease.

The chain couples TRBV6-6 to TRBJ2-7; 7 bases agree with TRBD1. This CDR3 has 15 amino acids. J lost 4 bases, V lost 4 bases, and 10 bases had no gene match. Germline lookup yields CDR1 MNHNY and CDR2 SVGAGI (reference sequence). The CDR3 sequence: CASSSGAGGRYEQYV. Written as DNA, the CDR3 is TGTGCCAGCAGTTCCGGGGCAGGGGGTCGTTACGAGCAGTACGTC.

The J gene is TRBJ1-5, the V gene TRBV2; 9 bases map to TRBD1. Germline CDR1 is SNHLY and CDR2 is FYNNEI. CDR3 length: 14 residues. V lost 2 bases and J lost 7; bases outside the gene matches: 3. This CDR3 is CASSEWDREQPQHF. CDR3 nucleotide sequence: TGTGCCAGCAGTGAATGGGACAGGGAACAGCCCCAGCATTTT.

As regards this clone: Different DNA sequences within this sample yield the same CDR3. The chain links TRBV19 to TRBJ1-1; D is ambiguous. Trimming cost V 3 bases and J 2 bases, with 7 bases left between them. This CDR3 comprises 13 residues. CDR1 LNHDA and CDR2 SQIVND come from the germline V gene (reference sequence). The CDR3 sequence: CASSISENTEAFF. The DNA of the CDR3 is TGTGCCAGTAGTATTTCAGAAAACACTGAAGCTTTCTTT.

The rearrangement uses TRBV29-1 and TRBJ2-3; TRBD2 matches 8 bases. With 4 bases clipped from V and 2 bases from J, the junction kept 5 bases outside the gene matches. The CDR3 runs to 14 residues. Looked up from germline, CDR1 is SQVTM and CDR2 is ANQGSEA. Here the CDR3 reads CSVGSGGDTDTQYF. The CDR3 coding sequence is TGCAGCGTTGGGTCGGGGGGGGACACAGATACGCAGTATTTT.

The rearrangement uses TRBV5-6 and TRBJ2-2; no clear D. The CDR3 consists of 16 residues. Trimming left V 1 base short and J 6 bases short, with 16 bases between. Germline CDR1 and CDR2: SGHDT and YYEEEE. As DNA, the CDR3 is TGTGCCAGCAGCTTGTGGGCTCTCGCCTCCGCCGGGGAGCTGTTTTTT. Its protein is CASSLWALASAGELFF.

This chain uses TRBV29-1 with TRBJ1-1; 7 positions match TRBD1. Unmatched junction bases numbered 3, after V lost 4 bases and J lost 4 bases. The CDR3 is 12 amino acids. Germline values: CDR1 SQVTM, CDR2 ANQGSEA. In nucleotides, the CDR3 is TGCAGCGTTGTAACAGGGGTCACTGAAGCTTTCTTT. Protein product: CSVVTGVTEAFF. Drawing the rest from reference TRBV29-1 and TRBJ1-1, the complete variable domain is SAVISQKPSRDICQRGTSLTIQCQVDSQVTMMFWYRQQPGQSLTLIATANQGSEATYESGFVIDKFPISRPNLTFSTLTVSNMSPEDSSIYLCSVVTGVTEAFFGQGTRLTVV.

The chain recombines TRBV2 with TRBJ1-5; 8 bases align to TRBD1. Germline CDR1 and CDR2: SNHLY and FYNNEI. This CDR3 spans 13 amino acids. The trim removed 8 bases at V and 7 bases at J, leaving 7 bases unmatched. The CDR3 coding sequence is TGTGCCAGCCGTGGACAGGGAACACAGCCCCAGCATTTT. It encodes CASRGQGTQPQHF.

V and J are TRBV2 and TRBJ1-2; no clear D. The germline V and J ends were trimmed by 1 base and 0 bases, with 6 bases remaining between them. The CDR3 loop spans 14 amino acids. Germline V gives CDR1 SNHLY, CDR2 FYNNEI. This CDR3 is CASSEGQTNYGYTF. CDR3 bases: TGTGCCAGCAGTGAAGGTCAGACTAACTATGGCTACACCTTC.

The J gene is TRBJ2-5, the V gene TRBV24-1, with 9 bases fitting TRBD1. There are 13 residues in the CDR3. V trimming: 7 bases; J trimming: 6 bases; junction bases outside the gene matches: 5. CDR1 and CDR2 (germline): KGHDR, SFDVKD. CDR3 DNA sequence: TGTGCCACCAGAGGACAGGGGACGCAGACCCAGTACTTC. Translation: CATRGQGTQTQYF.

The rearrangement links TRBV11-3 to TRBJ2-1, with TRBD2 identical over 8 bases. Unmatched junction bases numbered 10, after V lost 3 bases and J lost 0 bases. The CDR3 runs to 18 residues. Germline V gene data show CDR1 as SGHNT and CDR2 as YENEEA. The CDR3 sequence: CASSFGVAGTSSYNEQFF. CDR3 DNA sequence: TGTGCCAGCAGCTTTGGGGTAGCGGGGACGAGCTCCTACAATGAGCAGTTCTTC.

This clone was picked up one time. The V gene is TRBV7-8, the J gene TRBJ2-3; D is ambiguous. This CDR3 spans 11 amino acids. V was pared by 5 bases and J by 4 bases, with 4 bases between. The germline CDR1 and CDR2 sequences are SGHVS and FQNEAQ. CDR3 bases: TGTGCCAGCAGCGACTCAGATACGCAGTATTTT. It codes for CASSDSDTQYF.

V gene TRBV6-5 combines with J gene TRBJ1-2; 9 bases are shared with TRBD1. Trimming cost V 4 bases and J 6 bases; bases outside gene matches: 9. CDR3 length: 15 amino acids. In germline, CDR1 is MNHEY, CDR2 SVGAGI. CDR3 bases: TGTGCCAGCAGTTCGACCGGGACAGGGTGGAATGGCTACACCTTC. Its protein is CASSSTGTGWNGYTF.

The chain uses TRBV5-1 and TRBJ1-6; D perhaps matches TRBD1 (6 bases). Germline V gene data show CDR1 as SGHRS and CDR2 as YFSETQ. V was shortened by 7 bases and J by 7 bases, with 15 bases between the two germline ends. CDR3 size: 14 residues. The CDR3: CASSRDILNSPLHF. The CDR3 DNA sequence: TGCGCCAGCTCGAGGGACATCTTGAATTCACCCCTCCACTTT.

This clone appeared a few times. J is TRBJ2-7 and V is TRBV20-1; 10 positions match TRBD1. V trimming: 3 bases; J trimming: 4 bases; junction bases outside the gene matches: 6. The CDR3 runs to 14 residues. Germline assignment: CDR1 DFQATT and CDR2 SNEGSKA (reference sequence). In DNA, the CDR3 is TGCAGTGCTAGTAGGACAGGGGGTCGTTACGAGCAGTACTTC. It is translated as CSASRTGGRYEQYF.

This clone was picked up one time. V usage is TRBV5-1 and J usage is TRBJ2-7, with 9 bases that match TRBD1. The CDR3 length is 14 residues. V was pared by 5 bases and J by 4 bases, with 7 bases of the junction left unmatched. CDR1 SGHRS and CDR2 YFSETQ come from the germline V gene. Written as DNA, the CDR3 is TGCGCCAGCAGTCCCTTAGGGACAGGGTACGAGCAGTACTTC. Encoded protein: CASSPLGTGYEQYF.

The chain has TRBV5-6 and TRBJ2-7; D might be TRBD2 (6 bases). The CDR3 contains 15 residues. The germline V and J ends were trimmed by 2 bases and 2 bases, with 14 bases remaining between them. The germline V gene has CDR1 SGHDT and CDR2 YYEEEE. The CDR3 loop reads CASSFKTGSPYEQYV. As DNA, the CDR3 is TGTGCCAGCAGCTTCAAGACCGGGAGTCCCTACGAGCAGTACGTC.

The J gene is TRBJ1-2, the V gene TRBV5-4; 7 bases are shared with TRBD1. Germline trimming cut 4 bases from V and 6 bases from J; bases unmatched to any gene: 3. The CDR3 length is 12 residues. Germline assignment: CDR1 SGHNT and CDR2 YYREEE (reference sequence). This chain's CDR3 is CASSRTGNGYTF. The CDR3 DNA reads TGTGCCAGCAGCCGGACAGGAAATGGCTACACCTTC.